The text below deals with one T cell receptor beta chain. The entry originates in a study of blood T cell repertoires in COVID-19. On the study more broadly: PBMCs, B-cell-depleted T cells, or T cells provided the cDNA or gDNA that made up the material.

Here immunoSEQ multiplex PCR was the method, and the copy in TCRdb shows in-frame clones only, minus some. The data contain fewer than 200,000 clones, 80% to 85% of them seen just once; the ten biggest clones take up more than 3%. V was pared by 8 bases and J by 2 bases, with 6 bases of the junction left unmatched. The CDR3 is 15 residues long. The germline V gene encodes CDR1 SGHTA and CDR2 FQGNSA. The sequencing input was PBMCs or T cells enriched from blood (not recorded which). The chain links TRBV7-2 to TRBJ2-3, with 11 bases lining up with TRBD2. The TCR sequence derives from a woman aged 25 to 39 who had been exposed to COVID-19. The CDR3 spells CASAGSGGATDTQYF. CDR3 bases: TGTGCCAGCGCGGGTAGCGGGGGGGCCACAGATACGCAGTATTTT.